These 24 T cell receptor beta chains share one sample of origin, sequenced in a study of T cell responses to AZD1222 COVID-19 vaccine. Only in-frame clones appear in the TCRdb table, and some are missing; sequencing was by immunoSEQ multiplex PCR. This table holds about 50,000 clones, around nine tenths found once. This specimen consisted of peripheral blood, obtained on day 0 of AZD1222 vaccination. The receptor source for this set is an adult in good health.

The V gene is TRBV30, the J gene TRBJ1-2; 9 positions agree with TRBD1. Per the germline V gene, CDR1 is GTSNPN and CDR2 is SVGIG (reference sequence). The CDR3 contains 12 residues. The junction had 8 bases not matched to a gene; V was cut back by 8 bases and J by 7 bases. This CDR3 reads CAITGGAGGYTF. CDR3 nucleotides: TGTGCCATTACAGGGGGCGCCGGTGGCTACACCTTC.

This clone was recorded once. The rearrangement joins TRBV29-1 to TRBJ1-1; 8 positions match TRBD1. Germline trimming cut 3 bases from V and 7 bases from J; bases unmatched to any gene: 7. The length of the CDR3 is 13 residues. CDR1 and CDR2 from the germline V gene are SQVTM and ANQGSEA. In DNA form, the CDR3 reads TGCAGCGTTGACGCAGGGGGCAGGGGTGAAGCTTTCTTT. It codes for CSVDAGGRGEAFF.

This clone has just one count. The chain carries TRBV6-5 and TRBJ2-2; D call uncertain. CDR3 size: 14 residues. Trimming removed 7 bases at V and 11 bases at J, with 20 bases between. Germline values: CDR1 MNHEY, CDR2 SVGAGI. The CDR3 DNA is TGTGCCAGCACCCCTTCAGGAGTCTCGGTCGAGCTGTTTTTT. Amino acids: CASTPSGVSVELFF.

This clone was observed once. V is TRBV3-1 (or the pseudogene TRBV3-2) and J is TRBJ1-4; D is perhaps TRBD1 (5 bases). The CDR3 totals 14 residues. V dropped 5 bases and J dropped 8 bases, with 15 bases sitting between them. CDR1 and CDR2 from the germline V gene are LGHDT and YNNKEL (reference sequence). CDR3 bases: TGTGCCAGCAGCTTACCGGGACGGAAAGAAAAACTGTTTTTT. It is translated as CASSLPGRKEKLFF.

CDR3 bases: TGTGCCAGCAGCCTCGGGACAGGCTTATATAATTCACCCCTCCACTTT. The encoded protein is CASSLGTGLYNSPLHF. The V and J genes are TRBV14 and TRBJ1-6, with 8 bases that match TRBD1. CDR3 length: 16 amino acids. The germline gives CDR1 SGHDN, CDR2 FVKESK. The V and J ends lost 4 bases and 4 bases, in that order; junction bases with no gene match: 6.

V gene TRBV7-9 combines with J gene TRBJ2-2, with 7 positions matching TRBD1. Germline CDR1 SEHNR, CDR2 FQNEAQ (reference sequence). This CDR3 spans 15 amino acids. Unmatched junction bases numbered 5, after V lost 3 bases and J lost 4 bases. This chain's CDR3 is CASSFEGGFTGELFF. DNA of the CDR3: TGTGCCAGCAGCTTTGAAGGGGGCTTCACCGGGGAGCTGTTTTTT.

The V call is TRBV9, the J call TRBJ2-5, with 10 bases identical to TRBD2. This CDR3 has 16 residues. The V and J ends lost 4 bases and 2 bases, in that order; junction bases with no gene match: 8. The germline V gene has CDR1 SGDLS and CDR2 YYNGEE. CDR3 bases: TGTGCCAGCAGCATCGGGACTAGCGTTGGGCAAGAGACCCAGTACTTC. As protein: CASSIGTSVGQETQYF.

This clone appeared once. The chain employs TRBV15 and TRBJ2-7; D unclear. Deletions cut 0 bases from V and 4 bases from J, with 13 bases between. This CDR3 region has 15 residues. The germline CDR1 and CDR2 sequences are LNHNV and YYDKDF (reference sequence). The CDR3 DNA reads TGTGCCACCAGCAGAGATCAACCGACACTTTACGAGCAGTACTTC. Translation gives CATSRDQPTLYEQYF.

This clone was picked up one time. The chain has TRBV5-8 and TRBJ1-5; perhaps TRBD1 as D (5 bases). Per the germline V gene, CDR1 is SGHTS and CDR2 is YDEGEE. V was pared by 4 bases and J by 6 bases, with 23 bases between. The CDR3 covers 17 residues. CDR3 sequence (DNA): TGTGCCAGCAGCCGCAATGTCGGGACGGTCGCGACTCAGCCCCAGCATTTT. It is translated as CASSRNVGTVATQPQHF. Drawing the rest from reference TRBV5-8 and TRBJ1-5, the complete variable domain is EAGVTQSPTHLIKTRGQQATLRCSPISGHTSVYWYQQALGLGLQFLLWYDEGEERNRGNFPPRFSGRQFPNYSSELNVNALELEDSALYLCASSRNVGTVATQPQHFGDGTRLSIL.

This rearrangement joins TRBV3-1 (or the pseudogene TRBV3-2) to TRBJ1-1, with no clear D. Per the germline V gene, CDR1 is LGHDT and CDR2 is YNNKEL (reference sequence). V dropped 2 bases and J dropped 0 bases, with 4 bases sitting between them. This CDR3 has 13 amino acids. CDR3 nucleotides: TGTGCCAGCAGCCAAACAGTGAACACTGAAGCTTTCTTT. Its translation: CASSQTVNTEAFF.

CDR3 DNA sequence: TGTGCCAGCTCACCCGACGGAAACTATGGCTACACCTTC. This gives the protein CASSPDGNYGYTF. This chain connects TRBV18 to TRBJ1-2; no reliable D call. CDR3 size: 13 residues. Germline CDR1 and CDR2: KGHSH and LQKENI. Trimming left V 3 bases short and J 2 bases short, with 7 bases between.

This sequence joins TRBV28 and TRBJ1-1; D is perhaps TRBD1 (5 bases). The CDR3 covers 14 residues. Per the germline V gene, CDR1 is MDHEN and CDR2 is SYDVKM. V was clipped by 6 bases and J by 1 base, with 12 bases between them. This CDR3 reads CASRATAPNTEAFF. The CDR3 DNA reads as TGTGCCAGCAGGGCGACAGCACCGAACACTGAAGCTTTCTTT.

The gene calls are TRBV21-1 and TRBJ2-2; the table's D call, TRBD1, was not checked against the DNA. TRBV21-1 is tagged as a pseudogene. This CDR3 comprises 14 residues. CDR3 loop: CASSPPRGGGELFF. CDR3 in DNA: TGTGCCAGCAGCCCCCCCAGGGGTGGCGGGGAGCTGTTTTTT.

The chain's CDR3 is CASSHLFRDDRYNEQFF. The DNA for the CDR3 is TGTGCCAGCAGCCACCTCTTTCGGGACGACCGCTACAATGAGCAGTTCTTC. The V call is TRBV3-1 (or the pseudogene TRBV3-2), the J call TRBJ2-1; either TRBD1 or TRBD2 may supply D (5 bases each). V was trimmed by 3 bases and J by 3 bases, leaving 18 bases between them. The germline CDR1 and CDR2 sequences are LGHDT and YNNKEL (reference sequence). The CDR3 is made up of 17 amino acids.

V and J are TRBV25-1 and TRBJ2-2; TRBD2 aligns across 12 bases. Per germline, CDR1 MGHDK and CDR2 SYGVNS. The length of the CDR3 is 17 residues. V was pared by 7 bases and J by 4 bases, with 10 bases of the junction left unmatched. The CDR3 sequence is CASNLAGGPDSTGELFF. In DNA, the CDR3 is TGTGCCAGCAACCTAGCGGGAGGGCCAGATAGCACCGGGGAGCTGTTTTTT.

The chain links TRBV6-2 or TRBV6-3 to TRBJ2-7; D gene ambiguous. The CDR3 is 15 residues long. Germline V gene sequence: CDR1 MNHEY, CDR2 SVGEGT. Trimming took 0 bases from V and 6 from J, leaving 15 bases between them. CDR3 DNA: TGTGCCAGCAGTTACTCCAAGGGCACTACGTTCGAGCAGTACTTC. It codes for CASSYSKGTTFEQYF.

The chain has TRBV7-8 and TRBJ2-7; 7 bases match TRBD2. The ends lost 3 bases at V and 4 bases at J; junction bases unmatched: 9. CDR1 and CDR2 from the germline V gene are SGHVS and FQNEAQ. CDR3 length: 15 residues. The CDR3 region has the DNA TGTGCCAGCAGCTTCCTCCCTTTGCGGGAGTACGAGCAGTACTTC. Protein sequence: CASSFLPLREYEQYF.

The CDR3 reads CASSLFSPEKLFF. In DNA form, the CDR3 reads TGTGCCAGCAGTTTATTCAGCCCCGAAAAACTGTTTTTT. The rearrangement uses TRBV12-3 or TRBV12-4 and TRBJ1-4; unclear D gene. Trimming cost V 2 bases and J 8 bases, with 9 bases left between them. There are 13 residues in the CDR3.

The gene calls are TRBV6-6 and TRBJ1-5, with D uncertain. The CDR3 has 13 residues. Germline CDR1 is MNHNY and CDR2 is SVGAGI (reference sequence). V was trimmed by 5 bases and J by 1 base, leaving 6 bases between them. Written as DNA, the CDR3 is TGTGCCAGCAGTCTACAGAGCAATCAGCCCCAGCATTTT. Amino acid sequence: CASSLQSNQPQHF.

In its sample, this clone was seen once. J is TRBJ2-4 and V is TRBV12-3 or TRBV12-4, with 11 bases fitting TRBD1. V dropped 8 bases and J dropped 9; count of bases not matched to a gene: 6. This CDR3 has 13 amino acids. CDR3 loop: CASARDRGTIQYF. Here the CDR3 DNA reads TGTGCCAGCGCTCGGGACAGGGGGACCATTCAGTACTTC.

The V gene is TRBV11-3, the J gene TRBJ2-7, with D uncertain. The CDR3 has 13 residues. V shed 2 bases and J shed 6 bases, with 11 bases lying between them. CDR1 and CDR2 (germline): SGHNT, YENEEA. The CDR3 loop reads CASSLITPSEQYF. The CDR3 DNA follows: TGTGCCAGCAGCTTAATAACACCTAGCGAGCAGTACTTC.

The CDR3 DNA reads as TGCGCCAGCAGCTTGGTCGTGGGGACAGGGAACAATGAGCAGTTCTTC. This sequence encodes CASSLVVGTGNNEQFF. The chain uses TRBV5-1 and TRBJ2-1, with TRBD1 matching 9 bases. The CDR3 runs to 16 residues. Trimming took 0 bases from V and 5 from J; bases not matched to a gene: 6. CDR1 and CDR2 (germline): SGHRS, YFSETQ.

The CDR3 sequence is CASSPSGGSYEQYF. Written as DNA, the CDR3 is TGTGCCAGCAGTCCAAGCGGGGGCTCCTACGAGCAGTACTTC. This sequence joins TRBV6-5 and TRBJ2-7, with TRBD2 matching over 8 bases. J was trimmed by 0 bases and V by 5 bases; bases with no gene match: 3. CDR3 length equals 14 residues. Germline values: CDR1 MNHEY, CDR2 SVGAGI.

The chain carries TRBV4-1 and TRBJ1-1; D ambiguous. Germline V gene sequence: CDR1 MGHRA, CDR2 YSYEKL. The CDR3 loop spans 15 amino acids. The germline V and J ends were trimmed by 0 bases and 0 bases, with 8 bases remaining between them. CDR3 residues: CASSQESVMNTEAFF. CDR3 bases: TGCGCCAGCAGCCAAGAAAGCGTAATGAACACTGAAGCTTTCTTT.